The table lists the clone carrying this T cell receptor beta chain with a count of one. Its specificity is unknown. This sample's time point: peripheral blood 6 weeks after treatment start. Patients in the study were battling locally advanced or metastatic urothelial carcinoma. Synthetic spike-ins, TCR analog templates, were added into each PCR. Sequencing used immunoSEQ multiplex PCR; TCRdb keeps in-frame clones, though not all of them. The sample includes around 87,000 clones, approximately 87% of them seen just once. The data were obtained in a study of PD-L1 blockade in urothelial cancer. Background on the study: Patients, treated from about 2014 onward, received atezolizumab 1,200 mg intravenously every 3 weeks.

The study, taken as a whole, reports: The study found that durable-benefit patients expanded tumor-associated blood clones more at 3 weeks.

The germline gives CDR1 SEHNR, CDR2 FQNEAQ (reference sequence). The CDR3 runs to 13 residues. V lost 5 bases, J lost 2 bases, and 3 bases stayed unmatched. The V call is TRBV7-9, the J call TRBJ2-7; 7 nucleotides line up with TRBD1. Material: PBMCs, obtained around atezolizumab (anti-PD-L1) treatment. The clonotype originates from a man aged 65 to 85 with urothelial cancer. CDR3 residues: CASSRQGPYEQYF. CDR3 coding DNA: TGTGCCAGCAGCCGACAGGGACCCTACGAGCAGTACTTC.